The 13 T cell receptor beta chains in this list originate from one sample, sequenced in a study of T cell repertoires in ileal Crohn's disease. Time point here: inflamed ileum from the surgical specimen. Sequenced by immunoSEQ multiplex PCR; TCRdb stores in-frame clones only, minus some. The sample contains 17,000 or so clones, about 75% of which appear only once. Sequenced sample: ileal tissue. Receptors originate from an adult with Crohn's disease.

The chain employs TRBV19 and TRBJ2-7; D gene unclear. The V end lost 6 bases, the J end lost 0 bases, and 9 bases lay between the germline ends. The length of the CDR3 is 13 residues. Germline V lookup: CDR1 LNHDA, CDR2 SQIVND (reference sequence). CDR3 DNA: TGTGCCAGTAGCCATGAAATCTCCTACGAGCAGTACTTC. It specifies CASSHEISYEQYF.

The rearrangement uses TRBV27 and TRBJ1-4, with D unclear. This CDR3 contains 13 residues. Trimming pared 6 bases from V and 6 bases from J, leaving 11 bases between. Germline V gene lookup returns CDR1 MNHEY and CDR2 SMNVEV (reference sequence). This CDR3 is CASSIRTDEKLFF. Written as DNA, the CDR3 is TGTGCCAGCAGCATCAGGACCGATGAAAAACTGTTTTTT. The whole variable domain, remainder taken from reference TRBV27 and TRBJ1-4, is EAQVTQNPRYLITVTGKKLTVTCSQNMNHEYMSWYRQDPGLGLRQIYYSMNVEVTDKGDVPEGYKVSRKEKRNFPLILESPSPNQTSLYFCASSIRTDEKLFFGSGTQLSVL.

The chain carries TRBV14 and TRBJ2-1; TRBD2 matches at 10 bases. The germline V gene encodes CDR1 SGHDN and CDR2 FVKESK. The V gene end was trimmed by 1 base and the J gene end by 7 bases; junction bases not matched to a gene: 7. CDR3 size: 16 residues. The CDR3 DNA is TGTGCCAGCAGCCAAGGAGGAGCGGGAGGGGGGAATGAGCAGTTCTTC. It specifies CASSQGGAGGGNEQFF.

This rearrangement joins TRBV11-2 to TRBJ2-7; 7 bases are shared with TRBD1. V shed 0 bases and J 3 bases; nucleotides not matched to a gene: 2. CDR3 length equals 14 residues. The germline V gene encodes CDR1 SGHAT and CDR2 FQNNGV. The CDR3: CASSLESGGYEQYF. In DNA, the CDR3 is TGTGCCAGCAGCTTAGAGTCAGGGGGCTACGAGCAGTACTTC.

The chain links TRBV7-9 to TRBJ2-3; 12 bases match TRBD2. CDR1 and CDR2 from the germline V gene are SEHNR and FQNEAQ (reference sequence). J was trimmed by 2 bases and V by 5 bases; bases with no gene match: 5. The CDR3 is 16 amino acids. Here the CDR3 DNA reads TGTGCCAGCAGCGAAGGGACTAGCGGGTTCACAGATACGCAGTATTTT. Protein: CASSEGTSGFTDTQYF.

The chain has TRBV5-1 and TRBJ2-1; 8 bases are shared with TRBD2. Germline-derived CDR1 and CDR2 are SGHRS and YFSETQ. V lost 4 bases, J lost 9 bases, and 12 bases stayed unmatched. The CDR3 covers 15 residues. In DNA, the CDR3 is TGCGCCAGCAGCATGCCGGGACTAGAAGGGGGTGAGCAGTTCTTC. Translation: CASSMPGLEGGEQFF.

The gene calls are TRBV10-3 and TRBJ2-5, with no clear D. Germline CDR1 ENHRY, CDR2 SYGVKD. This CDR3 contains 15 residues. Trimming took off 3 bases at V and 2 bases at J, with 13 bases between the two ends. The CDR3 loop reads CAISDPRGKQETQYF. For the CDR3, the DNA is TGTGCCATCAGTGACCCGCGTGGGAAGCAAGAGACCCAGTACTTC.

CDR3 nucleotide sequence: TGTGCCATCAGGTCGGGACAGGGGACTAGCGGACTGTACTACGAGCAGTACTTC. As protein: CAIRSGQGTSGLYYEQYF. This chain uses TRBV10-3 with TRBJ2-7, with D possibly matching TRBD2 (11 bases). The CDR3 covers 18 residues. CDR1 and CDR2 from the germline V gene are ENHRY and SYGVKD. V shed 6 bases and J shed 3 bases, with 27 bases lying between them.

This clone came up a few times. This chain connects TRBV27 to TRBJ2-7, with a possible D match to TRBD1 (6 bases). Germline-derived CDR1 and CDR2 are MNHEY and SMNVEV (reference sequence). Trimming removed 4 bases at V and 3 bases at J, with 13 bases between. The CDR3 length is 14 residues. The CDR3 DNA sequence: TGTGCCAGCAGTTCCAGGACAGCGAACTACGAGCAGTACTTC. Its translation: CASSSRTANYEQYF.

The chain couples TRBV5-1 to TRBJ1-1; D perhaps matches TRBD1 (6 bases). The CDR3 loop spans 13 amino acids. Germline V gene lookup returns CDR1 SGHRS and CDR2 YFSETQ. The V and J ends lost 4 bases and 5 bases respectively, with 12 bases between them. The CDR3 DNA follows: TGCGCCAGCAGCCGCGAGGGGGGGACTGAAGCTTTCTTT. Translation: CASSREGGTEAFF. The whole variable domain, filled in from reference TRBV5-1 and TRBJ1-1, reads KAGVTQTPRYLIKTRGQQVTLSCSPISGHRSVSWYQQTPGQGLQFLFEYFSETQRNKGNFPGRFSGRQFSNSRSEMNVSTLELGDSALYLCASSREGGTEAFFGQGTRLTVV.

The CDR3: CASTVSGGASDTQYF. In nucleotides, the CDR3 is TGCGCCAGCACCGTTAGCGGGGGGGCCTCAGATACGCAGTATTTT. The chain recombines TRBV10-2 with TRBJ2-3; 11 bases line up with TRBD2. The V and J ends lost 7 bases and 4 bases, in that order; junction bases with no gene match: 7. Germline V gives CDR1 WSHSY, CDR2 SAAADI. The CDR3 consists of 15 residues.

The chain couples TRBV25-1 to TRBJ2-3; 9 bases are a match to TRBD1. The germline V gene encodes CDR1 MGHDK and CDR2 SYGVNS. J gave up 4 bases and V 6 bases, and 11 bases lay outside the gene matches. CDR3 length equals 16 residues. CDR3 residues: CASSTGTGRTPDTQYF. The CDR3 DNA reads as TGTGCCAGCAGCACCGGGACAGGGCGTACTCCAGATACGCAGTATTTT. The variable domain in full, completed from reference TRBV25-1 and TRBJ2-3, reads EADIYQTPRYLVIGTGKKITLECSQTMGHDKMYWYQQDPGMELHLIHYSYGVNSTEKGDLSSESTVSRIRTEHFPLTLESARPSHTSQYLCASSTGTGRTPDTQYFGPGTRLTVL.

The chain uses TRBV5-1 and TRBJ2-7; 8 nucleotides line up with TRBD2. The CDR3 covers 16 residues. The germline V gene encodes CDR1 SGHRS and CDR2 YFSETQ. Trimming removed 2 bases from V and 1 base from J; junction bases left unmatched: 8. CDR3 in amino acids: CASSFSPAGGSYEQYF. Written as DNA, the CDR3 is TGCGCCAGCAGCTTCAGCCCCGCGGGGGGATCCTACGAGCAGTACTTC.